The rows below give T cell receptor beta chains drawn from one sample of a study of graft-versus-host responses after intestinal transplantation. Profiling relied on immunoSEQ multiplex PCR, and the TCRdb table lists in-frame clones only, not all of them. The sample has 25,000 to 35,000 clones, roughly 85% seen once. Sequenced material: PBMCs, taken about 430 days after intestinal transplantation. The origin of the receptors is a human patient who received an intestinal transplant, so some T cells may come from the graft donor. Both conserved end residues are part of each CDR3. The D gene is left open where the match is weak. Only some rows state a clone size, as once, few, many or a class for expanded clones.

d_gene	v_gene	j_gene	abundance	CDR3aa	CDR3nt
NA	TRBV5-5	TRBJ1-5	NA	CASSLTGLNQPQHF	TGTGCCAGCAGCTTGACAGGGCTTAATCAGCCCCAGCATTTT
TRBD2	TRBV4-1	TRBJ2-7	NA	CASSPSSGGSYEQYF	TGCGCCAGCAGCCCATCGAGCGGGGGATCCTACGAGCAGTACTTC
NA	TRBV5-1	TRBJ2-3	NA	CASSLGGADTQYF	TGCGCCAGCAGCTTGGGAGGGGCAGATACGCAGTATTTT
TRBD2	TRBV10-1	TRBJ2-7	NA	CASSEFREGEQYF	TGCGCCAGCAGTGAGTTTCGGGAGGGAGAGCAGTACTTC
NA	TRBV28	TRBJ2-7	NA	CASSRDGFYEQYF	TGTGCCAGCAGTAGAGACGGGTTCTACGAGCAGTACTTC
NA	TRBV25-1	TRBJ2-7	NA	CASSEGGLYEQYF	TGTGCCAGCAGTGAAGGAGGTTTATACGAGCAGTACTTC
NA	TRBV2	TRBJ2-2	NA	CASSRTGNTGELFF	TGTGCCAGCAGCCGAACAGGGAACACCGGGGAGCTGTTTTTT
NA	TRBV7-9	TRBJ2-1	NA	CASSPMPGILSYNEQFF	TGTGCCAGCAGCCCTATGCCAGGGATCCTCTCCTACAATGAGCAGTTCTTC
NA	TRBV7-2	TRBJ2-7	NA	CASSLGRGEQYF	TGTGCCAGCAGCTTAGGTAGGGGCGAGCAGTACTTC
NA	TRBV28	TRBJ2-7	NA	CASRLGSGREQYF	TGTGCCAGCAGACTCGGGTCGGGGCGCGAGCAGTACTTC
TRBD1	TRBV25-1	TRBJ1-6	NA	CASRGDRGIVGTPLHF	TGTGCCAGCAGGGGGGACAGGGGAATAGTAGGGACACCCCTCCACTTT
TRBD1	TRBV7-8	TRBJ1-1	NA	CASSSTSIGQGDPNTEAFF	TGTGCCAGCAGCTCCACCTCTATAGGACAGGGGGATCCCAACACTGAAGCTTTCTTT
NA	TRBV5-4	TRBJ1-2	NA	CASSLGGGYGYTF	TGTGCCAGCAGCTTGGGCGGAGGCTATGGCTACACCTTC
NA	TRBV7-5	TRBJ1-1	few	CVRSCRDKNTEAFF	TGTGTCAGAAGCTGTCGGGACAAAAACACTGAAGCTTTCTTT
NA	TRBV7-9	TRBJ2-4	NA	CASSSDLNIQYF	TGTGCCAGCAGCTCAGATTTGAACATTCAGTACTTC
TRBD1	TRBV5-1	TRBJ2-7	NA	CASSTGQASYEQYF	TGCGCCAGCAGCACCGGACAGGCGTCCTACGAGCAGTACTTC
NA	TRBV19	TRBJ1-5	once	CASKWQPNSNQPQHF	TGTGCCAGTAAGTGGCAACCAAATAGCAATCAGCCCCAGCATTTT
NA	TRBV4-1	TRBJ1-2	NA	CASSQVRDAHFQSYTF	TGCGCCAGCAGCCAGGTCCGGGACGCCCATTTTCAGAGCTACACCTTC
NA	TRBV7-9	TRBJ2-1	NA	CASSFLVGGEQFF	TGTGCCAGCAGCTTCTTGGTGGGCGGTGAGCAGTTCTTC
NA	TRBV6-1	TRBJ2-1	once	CASSERLVSYNEQFF	TGTGCCAGCAGTGAACGACTAGTTTCCTACAATGAGCAGTTCTTC
TRBD2	TRBV19	TRBJ2-1	NA	CASALSGSSYNEQFF	TGTGCCAGCGCTCTCAGCGGGAGCTCCTACAATGAGCAGTTCTTC
TRBD1	TRBV4-2	TRBJ2-7	NA	CASSQEKQGAYEQYF	TGTGCCAGCAGCCAAGAAAAACAGGGGGCCTACGAGCAGTACTTC
TRBD2	TRBV29-1	TRBJ2-1	NA	CSAGTSASSYNEQFF	TGCAGCGCCGGGACTAGCGCGTCCTCCTACAATGAGCAGTTCTTC
NA	TRBV19	TRBJ1-4	NA	CASSFRTSELFF	TGTGCCAGTAGTTTTCGGACGTCGGAACTGTTTTTT
NA	TRBV19	TRBJ2-7	NA	CASSREDTPSSYEQYF	TGTGCCAGTAGTAGAGAGGACACCCCAAGCTCCTACGAGCAGTACTTC
NA	TRBV19	TRBJ1-1	NA	CASSTYRSYLFMNTEAFF	TGTGCCAGTAGTACTTACAGGTCGTATTTATTTATGAACACTGAAGCTTTCTTT
NA	TRBV7-9	TRBJ1-4	few	CASSSRGQEKLFF	TGTGCCAGCAGCTCAAGGGGCCAGGAAAAACTGTTTTTT
NA	TRBV6-1	TRBJ2-7	NA	CASRGNLVSSYEQYF	TGTGCCAGCAGGGGGAATTTAGTATCCTCCTACGAGCAGTACTTC
NA	TRBV10-3	TRBJ2-7	NA	CAIRDPRGVSRDEQYF	TGTGCCATCCGCGACCCGAGAGGGGTGAGCAGGGACGAGCAGTACTTC
TRBD1	TRBV10-3	TRBJ1-4	NA	CAISESLTGSSEKLFF	TGTGCCATCAGTGAGTCTTTGACAGGGAGTAGTGAAAAACTGTTTTTT
NA	TRBV9	TRBJ2-1	NA	CASSENTAGLNNEQFF	TGTGCCAGCAGCGAGAACACCGCAGGCTTAAACAATGAGCAGTTCTTC
NA	TRBV6-5	TRBJ2-7	few	CASSYSTTYEQYF	TGTGCCAGCAGTTACTCGACAACCTACGAGCAGTACTTC
NA	TRBV30	TRBJ1-6	NA	CAWRKDSRSSYNSPLHF	TGTGCCTGGAGGAAGGATTCCCGGAGCTCCTATAATTCACCCCTCCACTTT
TRBD1	TRBV28	TRBJ1-5	NA	CASRFGGTGVLQPQHF	TGTGCCAGCAGGTTCGGCGGGACAGGGGTTCTCCAGCCCCAGCATTTT
NA	TRBV6-5	TRBJ1-1	NA	CASSYGFQAYTEAFF	TGTGCCAGCAGTTACGGTTTCCAGGCGTACACTGAAGCTTTCTTT
NA	TRBV4-1	TRBJ1-2	once	CASSHGPGRSHHGYTF	TGCGCCAGCAGCCATGGGCCAGGTCGCTCCCATCATGGCTACACCTTC
NA	TRBV18	TRBJ1-1	NA	CASSPPQGRMNTEAFF	TGTGCCAGCTCACCACCCCAGGGGAGGATGAACACTGAAGCTTTCTTT
NA	TRBV6-5	TRBJ1-4	NA	CASSSRDRANEKLFF	TGTGCCAGCAGTTCGCGGGACCGGGCTAATGAAAAACTGTTTTTT
TRBD2	TRBV18	TRBJ2-5	NA	CASSPLAGEQETQYF	TGTGCCAGCTCACCTCTCGCGGGAGAACAAGAGACCCAGTACTTC
NA	TRBV7-9	TRBJ2-7	NA	CASSLQGPYEQYF	TGTGCCAGCAGCTTACAGGGACCCTACGAGCAGTACTTC
TRBD2	TRBV28	TRBJ2-3	NA	CASSRLASNPTDTQYF	TGTGCCAGCAGTCGACTAGCGTCTAACCCTACAGATACGCAGTATTTT